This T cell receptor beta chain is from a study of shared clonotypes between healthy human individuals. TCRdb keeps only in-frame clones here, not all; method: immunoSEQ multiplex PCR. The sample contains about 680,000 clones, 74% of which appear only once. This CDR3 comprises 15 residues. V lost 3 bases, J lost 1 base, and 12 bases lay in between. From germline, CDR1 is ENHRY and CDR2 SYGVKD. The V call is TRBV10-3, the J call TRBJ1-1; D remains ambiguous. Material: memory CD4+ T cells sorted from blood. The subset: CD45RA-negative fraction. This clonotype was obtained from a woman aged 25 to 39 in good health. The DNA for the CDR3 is TGTGCCATCAGTGATACCCGGGGAGGGAACACTGAAGCTTTCTTT. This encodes CAISDTRGGNTEAFF.